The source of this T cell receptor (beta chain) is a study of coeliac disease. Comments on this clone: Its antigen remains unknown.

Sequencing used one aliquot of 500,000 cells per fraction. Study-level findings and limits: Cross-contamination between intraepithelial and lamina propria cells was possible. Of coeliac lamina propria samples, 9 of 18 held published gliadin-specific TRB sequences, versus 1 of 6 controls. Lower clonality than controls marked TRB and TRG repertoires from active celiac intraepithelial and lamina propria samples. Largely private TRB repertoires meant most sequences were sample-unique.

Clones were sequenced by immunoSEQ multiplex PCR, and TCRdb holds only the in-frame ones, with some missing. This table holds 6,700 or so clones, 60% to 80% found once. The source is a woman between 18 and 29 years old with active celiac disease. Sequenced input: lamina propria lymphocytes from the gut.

The CDR3 coding sequence is TGTGCCAGCAGTTTAGGGACAGGGATGGTAGGAAGAGAGACCCAGTACTTC. Encoded protein: CASSLGTGMVGRETQYF. This chain uses TRBV27 with TRBJ2-5; 9 nucleotides line up with TRBD1. J lost 4 bases, V lost 2 bases, and 11 bases had no gene match. Germline assignment: CDR1 MNHEY and CDR2 SMNVEV (reference sequence). The CDR3 sequence is 17 residues long.